One and the same sample provided the 30 T cell receptor beta chains below, sequenced in a study of regulatory T cells in long-lasting Graves disease. Specified time point: newly diagnosed GD, antithyroid drugs for less than 3 months. Isolated PBMC RNA provided the starting material for the TCR library. Relying on iRepertoire HTBI primers and Arm-PCR of CDR3 regions, the team built TCR beta libraries. TCRdb re-analysed the multiplex PCR reads in MiXCR, keeping a single row per CDR3 protein. The sample holds some 600,000 distinct CDR3 sequences, about 16% seen once. These sequences were also reported in another study, on T cells in Graves' hyperthyroidism and ophthalmopathy.

Source: peripheral blood mononuclear cells (PBMCs), taken at new diagnosis, from a patient treated with antithyroid drugs. All receptors come from a man in his late teens or twenties with Graves disease.

There are many counts of this clonotype. The rearrangement joins TRBV12-3 or TRBV12-4 to TRBJ1-5; tentatively, D is TRBD1 (5 bases). This CDR3 spans 15 amino acids. The germline V and J ends were trimmed by 6 bases and 3 bases, with 15 bases remaining between them. The CDR3 DNA sequence: TGTGCCAGCAGCTTCCGGGACGGCTACAATCAGCCCCAGCATTTT. This codes for CASSFRDGYNQPQHF.

This clonotype came up a few times. V gene TRBV13 combines with J gene TRBJ2-3; 7 nucleotides line up with TRBD1. CDR1 PRHDT and CDR2 FYEKMQ come from the germline V gene (reference sequence). The CDR3 consists of 17 residues. Losses at the gene ends were 0 bases for V and 3 bases for J; bases not matched to a gene: 9. CDR3 in DNA: TGTGCCAGCAGCTTAGGACAGGGGACCTACGATACAGATACGCAGTATTTT. The encoded protein is CASSLGQGTYDTDTQYF.

Remarks on this clonotype: The conserved phenylalanine or tryptophan normally closing the CDR3 is absent here, so this likely arose from a read error. The V gene is TRBV25-1, the J gene TRBJ2-7; D might be TRBD1 (6 bases). Per germline, CDR1 MGHDK and CDR2 SYGVNS. The V end was cut by 7 bases, the J end by 0 bases, with 16 bases between. CDR3 length: 15 residues. CDR3 DNA: TGTGCCAGCACGGGCCAGGGGTCCAACTCCTACGAGCAGTACCTC. Protein product: CASTGQGSNSYEQYL.

The V and J genes are TRBV20-1 and TRBJ2-7; TRBD2 matches 8 bases. CDR3 length equals 15 residues. The V gene end was trimmed by 3 bases and the J gene end by 2 bases; junction bases not matched to a gene: 9. The germline V gene encodes CDR1 DFQATT and CDR2 SNEGSKA (reference sequence). CDR3 coding DNA: TGCAGTGCTAGGCCCCAGCGGGAGAAAACCTACGAGCAGTACTTC. Amino acids: CSARPQREKTYEQYF.

The chain links TRBV7-9 to TRBJ1-1; the D gene is possibly TRBD1 (6 bases). The CDR3 sequence is 16 residues long. V was clipped by 1 base and J by 2 bases, with 14 bases between them. Germline assignment: CDR1 SEHNR and CDR2 FQNEAQ (reference sequence). The CDR3 here is CASSLVWDTQNTEAFF. The DNA for the CDR3 is TGTGCCAGCAGCTTAGTTTGGGACACCCAAAACACTGAAGCTTTCTTT.

This clonotype was detected many times. CDR3 DNA: TGTGCCAGCAGCCACTATGACGGTACGCAGTATTTT. This sequence encodes CASSHYDGTQYF. This sequence joins TRBV3-1 and TRBJ2-3; D is undetermined. V lost 3 bases, J lost 8 bases, and 9 bases lay in between. The CDR3 totals 12 residues. Germline values: CDR1 LGHDT, CDR2 YNNKEL (reference sequence).

The rearrangement links TRBV5-1 to TRBJ2-5; D is unresolved. Looked up from germline, CDR1 is SGHRS and CDR2 is YFSETQ. The V end lost 3 bases, the J end lost 1 base, and 7 bases lay between the germline ends. CDR3 length equals 13 residues. Here the CDR3 reads CASSSRPQETQYF. The CDR3 DNA reads as TGCGCCAGCAGCTCCCGTCCCCAAGAGACCCAGTACTTC.

Many counts were recorded for this clonotype. The chain recombines TRBV29-1 with TRBJ2-2; D is possibly TRBD2 (6 bases). V shed 6 bases and J shed 4 bases, with 18 bases lying between them. Germline loops: CDR1 SQVTM, CDR2 ANQGSEA. The CDR3 is 15 amino acids. The CDR3 region has the DNA TGCAGCGTCGCGGGTGGCGGGAAGACCACCGGGGAGCTGTTTTTT. It encodes CSVAGGGKTTGELFF.

This clonotype was observed many times. The chain links TRBV5-1 to TRBJ1-1; no reliable D call. V was pared by 4 bases and J by 3 bases, with 7 bases between. Germline V gives CDR1 SGHRS, CDR2 YFSETQ. The CDR3 has 12 amino acids. The CDR3 is CASSEADTEAFF. The DNA of the CDR3 is TGCGCCAGCAGCGAGGCGGACACTGAAGCTTTCTTT.

V gene TRBV12-3 or TRBV12-4 combines with J gene TRBJ1-2; 7 nucleotides align to TRBD1. The trim removed 7 bases at V and 0 bases at J, leaving 8 bases unmatched. CDR3 length: 15 amino acids. The CDR3 here is CASTSQGLANYGYTF. The CDR3 DNA reads TGTGCCAGCACCTCACAGGGGTTAGCTAACTATGGCTACACCTTC.

In its sample, this clonotype was seen many times. The chain employs TRBV30 and TRBJ1-2; D remains ambiguous. CDR1 is GTSNPN, CDR2 SVGIG, per germline (reference sequence). The CDR3 extends over 13 amino acids. With 0 bases removed from V and 4 bases from J, the gap between germline ends came to 9 bases. As DNA, the CDR3 is TGTGCCTGGAGTGTAACTGGGGTCTATGGCTACACCTTC. It encodes CAWSVTGVYGYTF.

This clonotype was seen once. A read error may be the cause here, since a much bigger clone is one base away. V and J are TRBV6-5 and TRBJ2-7; 8 bases agree with TRBD1. CDR3 length equals 18 residues. The ends lost 0 bases at V and 1 base at J; junction bases unmatched: 11. CDR1 is MNHEY and CDR2 is SVGAGI in the germline V gene. For the CDR3, the DNA is TGTGCCAGCAGTTACTCGGTGGCCGGGACAGGCTTGTCCTACGAGCAGTACTTC. Translation gives CASSYSVAGTGLSYEQYF.

The V and J genes are TRBV7-2 and TRBJ1-2, with a possible D match to TRBD1 (5 bases). The CDR3 extends over 12 amino acids. Trimming left V 5 bases short and J 4 bases short, with 8 bases between. The germline gives CDR1 SGHTA, CDR2 FQGNSA. For the CDR3, the DNA is TGTGCCAGCAGCCCGACAGTCTATGGCTACACCTTC. This sequence encodes CASSPTVYGYTF.

The chain links TRBV7-9 to TRBJ2-7, with D possibly being TRBD2 (5 bases). Germline V gives CDR1 SEHNR, CDR2 FQNEAQ (reference sequence). CDR3 length equals 12 residues. V was cut by 5 bases and J by 7 bases, with 12 bases left in between. The CDR3 DNA reads as TGTGCCAGCAGCCGGGATCTACTTGAGCAGTACTTC. Amino acid sequence: CASSRDLLEQYF.

In its sample, this clonotype was seen many times. This chain joins TRBV12-3 or TRBV12-4 and TRBJ1-5; 8 bases agree with TRBD1. Trimming took 6 bases from V and 4 from J; bases not matched to a gene: 8. The CDR3 contains 15 residues. The CDR3 spells CASRHYGQGNQPQHF. The CDR3 DNA reads as TGTGCCAGCAGACATTACGGACAGGGAAATCAGCCCCAGCATTTT.

The V call is TRBV5-1, the J call TRBJ1-1, with 8 bases lining up with TRBD1. J was trimmed by 3 bases and V by 2 bases; bases with no gene match: 9. Germline V gene lookup returns CDR1 SGHRS and CDR2 YFSETQ. The CDR3 runs 16 residues. CDR3 residues: CASSFRLQGEYTEAFF. CDR3 bases: TGCGCCAGCAGCTTCAGACTACAGGGGGAGTACACTGAAGCTTTCTTT. Complete variable domain (other parts from reference TRBV5-1 and TRBJ1-1): KAGVTQTPRYLIKTRGQQVTLSCSPISGHRSVSWYQQTPGQGLQFLFEYFSETQRNKGNFPGRFSGRQFSNSRSEMNVSTLELGDSALYLCASSFRLQGEYTEAFFGQGTRLTVV.

This clonotype has a count of ten or more. The J gene is TRBJ2-7, the V gene TRBV18; 7 nucleotides match TRBD2. Trimming removed 6 bases from V and 6 bases from J; junction bases left unmatched: 11. The CDR3 spans 14 residues. The V gene's germline CDR1 is KGHSH and CDR2 LQKENI. The CDR3 loop is CASSAGTNRPEQYF. CDR3 in DNA: TGTGCCAGCTCGGCCGGGACTAACCGCCCCGAGCAGTACTTC.

The chain joins TRBV7-2 to TRBJ2-7; 7 nucleotides match TRBD2. The trim removed 2 bases at V and 4 bases at J, leaving 8 bases unmatched. CDR3 length: 15 residues. From germline, CDR1 is SGHTA and CDR2 FQGNSA. CDR3 coding DNA: TGTGCCAGCAGCTTAAGTCGGCGGGAGACATACGAGCAGTACTTC. Encoded protein: CASSLSRRETYEQYF.

This clonotype occurred a few times. The CDR3 DNA sequence: TGTGCCTGGAGTAACAGCTTCTCTGGGGCCAACGTCCTGACTTTC. It specifies CAWSNSFSGANVLTF. V usage is TRBV30 and J usage is TRBJ2-6; D is ambiguous. V was clipped by 2 bases and J by 0 bases, with 8 bases between them. The germline V gene encodes CDR1 GTSNPN and CDR2 SVGIG (reference sequence). CDR3 length: 15 residues. Looking up the rest from reference TRBV30 and TRBJ2-6 gives the full variable domain: SQTIHQWPATLVQPVGSPLSLECTVEGTSNPNLYWYRQAAGRGLQLLFYSVGIGQISSEVPQNLSASRPQDRQFILSSKKLLLSDSGFYLCAWSNSFSGANVLTFGAGSRLTVL.

This rearrangement joins TRBV7-2 to TRBJ2-2; 8 nucleotides line up with TRBD2. V was clipped by 4 bases and J by 3 bases; unmatched bases: 7. This CDR3 has 16 amino acids. Germline CDR1 SGHTA, CDR2 FQGNSA. The CDR3 spells CASSWISGDDTGELFF. The CDR3 coding sequence is TGTGCCAGCAGCTGGATTAGCGGGGATGACACCGGGGAGCTGTTTTTT. The variable domain in full, with the rest retrieved from reference TRBV7-2 and TRBJ2-2, is GAGVSQSPSNKVTEKGKDVELRCDPISGHTALYWYRQSLGQGLEFLIYFQGNSAPDKSGLPSDRFSAERTGGSVSTLTIQRTQQEDSAVYLCASSWISGDDTGELFFGEGSRLTVL.

This clonotype appeared once. The chain recombines TRBV12-3 or TRBV12-4 with TRBJ2-2, with D possibly being TRBD1 (6 bases). V gave up 8 bases and J gave up 7 bases, with 11 bases separating them. This CDR3 region has 12 residues. The CDR3 DNA reads as TGTGCCAGCGGAACACAGGGCGGGGAGCTGTTTTTT. Its protein product is CASGTQGGELFF.

This chain links TRBV28 with TRBJ2-2; 7 bases line up with TRBD2. Trimming removed 6 bases from V and 0 bases from J; junction bases left unmatched: 7. Germline assignment: CDR1 MDHEN and CDR2 SYDVKM. This CDR3 has 16 residues. The CDR3, as DNA: TGTGCCAGCAGCCCCGCGGGACTACCGAACACCGGGGAGCTGTTTTTT. Its translation is CASSPAGLPNTGELFF.

The chain uses TRBV12-3 or TRBV12-4 and TRBJ2-1; tentative D call: TRBD1 (5 bases). CDR3 length equals 12 residues. The V gene lost 6 bases and the J gene lost 5 bases, with 8 bases spanning the gap. This CDR3 reads CASRWGDNEQFF. The DNA of the CDR3 is TGTGCCAGCAGATGGGGCGACAATGAGCAGTTCTTC.

This clonotype has a count of ten or more. The chain couples TRBV4-1 to TRBJ2-7; 9 nucleotides line up with TRBD2. Trimming cost V 0 bases and J 3 bases; bases outside gene matches: 9. The germline gives CDR1 MGHRA, CDR2 YSYEKL. The CDR3 runs 17 residues. For the CDR3, the DNA is TGCGCCAGCAGCCAAGATTCCGGACTAGCGCCCTACTACGAGCAGTACTTC. This gives the protein CASSQDSGLAPYYEQYF.

Details on this clonotype: A much larger clone sits a single nucleotide away, making a read error possible. The chain combines TRBV3-1 with TRBJ2-5, with 9 bases aligning to TRBD2. This CDR3 has 16 amino acids. CDR1 and CDR2 (germline): LGHDT, YNNKEL (reference sequence). V was clipped by 4 bases and J by 4 bases; unmatched bases: 10. Here the CDR3 DNA reads TGTGCCAGCAGCCTCGTAGCGGGAGTTCCATCAGAGACCCAGTACTTC. It is translated as CASSLVAGVPSETQYF.

J is TRBJ1-6 and V is TRBV28, with D perhaps TRBD1 (6 bases). CDR1 MDHEN and CDR2 SYDVKM come from the germline V gene. The V and J ends lost 3 bases and 5 bases respectively, with 17 bases between them. The CDR3 totals 17 residues. The CDR3 bases are TGTGCCAGCAGTTTGGGAGGCTGGGGGCAGGATAATTCACCCCTCCACTTT. Translating gives CASSLGGWGQDNSPLHF.

This clonotype occurred many times. This chain links TRBV2 with TRBJ1-2, with 7 bases lining up with TRBD1. Germline lookup yields CDR1 SNHLY and CDR2 FYNNEI. The CDR3 totals 14 residues. The J segment lost 4 bases and the V segment lost 2 bases, leaving 4 bases of the junction unmatched. The CDR3 spells CASSERQGSYGYTF. DNA for the CDR3: TGTGCCAGCAGTGAACGACAGGGTTCCTATGGCTACACCTTC.

This clonotype was counted many times. The chain employs TRBV30 and TRBJ2-1; D is uncertain. Germline V gene sequence: CDR1 GTSNPN, CDR2 SVGIG (reference sequence). Trimming took 5 bases from V and 0 from J, leaving 8 bases between them. This CDR3 has 13 residues. This chain's CDR3 is CAWAPLSYNEQFF. The CDR3 nucleotides read TGTGCCTGGGCCCCCCTCTCCTACAATGAGCAGTTCTTC.

The chain links TRBV3-1 to TRBJ2-5; 13 bases align to TRBD2. The V gene's germline CDR1 is LGHDT and CDR2 YNNKEL (reference sequence). The CDR3 totals 18 residues. V trimming: 6 bases; J trimming: 1 base; junction bases outside the gene matches: 11. CDR3 nucleotides: TGTGCCAGCAGGGGAGCTGGACTAGCGGGAGAAACCCAAGAGACCCAGTACTTC. Its protein product is CASRGAGLAGETQETQYF.

In the case of this clonotype: One end of the junction varies from germline; a read error may be responsible. The J gene is TRBJ2-3, the V gene TRBV13; D is unresolved. The CDR3 is 16 residues long. Looked up from germline, CDR1 is PRHDT and CDR2 is FYEKMQ (reference sequence). The CDR3 bases are TGCGCCAGCAGCCAGATATGGCCCAAAGTCGCTGATACGCAGTATTTT. Amino acid sequence: CASSQIWPKVADTQYF.